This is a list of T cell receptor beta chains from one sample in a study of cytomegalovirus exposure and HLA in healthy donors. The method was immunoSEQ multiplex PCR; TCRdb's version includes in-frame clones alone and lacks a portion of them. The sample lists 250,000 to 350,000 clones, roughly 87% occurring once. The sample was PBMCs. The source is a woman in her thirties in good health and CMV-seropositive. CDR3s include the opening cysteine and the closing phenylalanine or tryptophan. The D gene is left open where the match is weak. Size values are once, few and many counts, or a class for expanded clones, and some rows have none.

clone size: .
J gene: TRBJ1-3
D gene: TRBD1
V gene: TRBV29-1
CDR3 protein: CSVARTGTGNTIYF
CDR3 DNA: TGCAGCGTGGCCCGGACAGGCACTGGAAACACCATATATTTT

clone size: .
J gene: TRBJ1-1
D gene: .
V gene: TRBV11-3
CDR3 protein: CASSFDSTTEAFF
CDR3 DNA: TGTGCCAGCAGCTTCGACAGTACCACTGAAGCTTTCTTT

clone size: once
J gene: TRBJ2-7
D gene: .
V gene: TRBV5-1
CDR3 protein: CASSLLIGVSYEQYF
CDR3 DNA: TGCGCCAGCAGCTTATTAATTGGGGTTTCCTACGAGCAGTACTTC

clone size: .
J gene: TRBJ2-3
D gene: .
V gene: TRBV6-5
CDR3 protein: CASSYFPTSTDTQYF
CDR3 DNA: TGTGCCAGCAGTTACTTTCCAACTAGCACAGATACGCAGTATTTT

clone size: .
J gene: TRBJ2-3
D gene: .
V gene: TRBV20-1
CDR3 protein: CSARTTDTQYF
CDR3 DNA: TGCAGTGCTAGAACCACAGATACGCAGTATTTT

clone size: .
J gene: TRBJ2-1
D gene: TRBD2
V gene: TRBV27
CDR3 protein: CASSLWGTSGASSYNEQFF
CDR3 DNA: TGTGCCAGCAGTTTATGGGGGACTAGCGGGGCAAGCTCCTACAATGAGCAGTTCTTC

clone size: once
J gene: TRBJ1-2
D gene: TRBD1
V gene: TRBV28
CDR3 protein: CASTPGTGYGYTF
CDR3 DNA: TGTGCCAGCACCCCCGGGACAGGCTATGGCTACACCTTC

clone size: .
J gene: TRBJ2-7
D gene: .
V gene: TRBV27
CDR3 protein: CASSFGQGSYEQYF
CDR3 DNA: TGTGCCAGCAGTTTTGGTCAGGGCTCCTACGAGCAGTACTTC

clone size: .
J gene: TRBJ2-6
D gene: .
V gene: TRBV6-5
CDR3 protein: CASSKHSGANVLTF
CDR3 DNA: TGTGCCAGCAGCAAACACTCTGGGGCCAACGTCCTGACTTTC

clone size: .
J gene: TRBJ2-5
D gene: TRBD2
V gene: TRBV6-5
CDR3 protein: CASSYLPSGEQETQYF
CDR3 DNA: TGTGCCAGCAGTTACCTGCCTAGCGGGGAACAAGAGACCCAGTACTTC

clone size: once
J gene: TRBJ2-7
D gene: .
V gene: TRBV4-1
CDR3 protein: CASSPLGASSYEQYF
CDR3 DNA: TGCGCCAGCAGCCCCTTGGGGGCCAGCTCCTACGAGCAGTACTTC

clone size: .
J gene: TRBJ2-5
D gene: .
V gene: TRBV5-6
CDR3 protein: CASTLQETQYF
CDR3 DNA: TGTGCCAGCACCTTGCAAGAGACCCAGTACTTC

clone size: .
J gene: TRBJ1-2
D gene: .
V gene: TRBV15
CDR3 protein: CATSRVGGSYGYTF
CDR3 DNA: TGTGCCACCAGCAGAGTAGGAGGGTCCTATGGCTACACCTTC

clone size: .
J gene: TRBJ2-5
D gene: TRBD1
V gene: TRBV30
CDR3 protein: CAWSPGTGGVQETQYF
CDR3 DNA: TGTGCCTGGAGTCCCGGGACAGGGGGGGTCCAAGAGACCCAGTACTTC

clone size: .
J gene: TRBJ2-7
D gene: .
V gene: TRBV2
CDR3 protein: CASRPDRSYYEQYF
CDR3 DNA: TGTGCCAGCAGGCCGGACCGTTCCTACTACGAGCAGTACTTC

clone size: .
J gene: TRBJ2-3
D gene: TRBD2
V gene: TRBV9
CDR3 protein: CASSVASGRATDTQYF
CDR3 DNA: TGTGCCAGCAGCGTAGCGAGCGGGAGGGCCACAGATACGCAGTATTTT

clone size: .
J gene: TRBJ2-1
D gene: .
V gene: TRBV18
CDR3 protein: CASSPPGGQIYNEQFF
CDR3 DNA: TGTGCCAGCTCACCACCGGGGGGGCAGATCTACAATGAGCAGTTCTTC

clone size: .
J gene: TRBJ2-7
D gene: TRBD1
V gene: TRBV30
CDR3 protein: CAWSDGTGVDEQYF
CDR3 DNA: TGTGCCTGGAGTGATGGGACAGGGGTCGACGAGCAGTACTTC

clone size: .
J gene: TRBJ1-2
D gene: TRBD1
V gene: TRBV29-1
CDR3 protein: CSTLDRGQSGYGYTF
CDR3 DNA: TGCAGCACATTGGACAGGGGGCAGAGCGGCTATGGCTACACCTTC

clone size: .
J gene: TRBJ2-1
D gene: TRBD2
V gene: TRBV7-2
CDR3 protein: CASSLDGSGSWNEQFF
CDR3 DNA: TGTGCCAGCAGCTTAGATGGTAGCGGGAGTTGGAATGAGCAGTTCTTC

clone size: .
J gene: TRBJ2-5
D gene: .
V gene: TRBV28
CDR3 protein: CASGWRDQETQYF
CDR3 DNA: TGTGCCAGCGGGTGGAGGGACCAAGAGACCCAGTACTTC

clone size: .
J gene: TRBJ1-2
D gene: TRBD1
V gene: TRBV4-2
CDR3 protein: CASSQTGQGYGYTF
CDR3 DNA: TGTGCCAGCAGCCAAACTGGACAGGGGTATGGCTACACCTTC

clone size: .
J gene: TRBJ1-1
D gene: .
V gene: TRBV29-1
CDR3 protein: CSLAPQGVNTEAFF
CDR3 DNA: TGCAGCCTTGCCCCCCAGGGAGTGAACACTGAAGCTTTCTTT

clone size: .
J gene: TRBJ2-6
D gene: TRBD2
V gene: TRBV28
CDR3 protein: CASSRGAGAGANVLTF
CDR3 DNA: TGTGCCAGCAGTCGCGGCGCGGGAGCTGGGGCCAACGTCCTGACTTTC

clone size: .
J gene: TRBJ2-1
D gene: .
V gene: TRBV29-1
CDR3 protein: CSVWADEQFF
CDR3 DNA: TGCAGCGTATGGGCGGATGAGCAGTTCTTC

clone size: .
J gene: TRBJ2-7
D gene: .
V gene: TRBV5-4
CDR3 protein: CASGLGGSYEQYF
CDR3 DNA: TGTGCCAGCGGGCTAGGGGGCTCCTACGAGCAGTACTTC

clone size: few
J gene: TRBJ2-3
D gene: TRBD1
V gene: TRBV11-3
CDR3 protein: CASSLGQGTDTQYF
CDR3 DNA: TGTGCCAGCAGCCTAGGACAGGGAACAGATACGCAGTATTTT

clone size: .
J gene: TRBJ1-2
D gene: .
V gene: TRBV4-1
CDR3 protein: CASSQPYSGYTF
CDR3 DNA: TGCGCCAGCAGCCAGCCCTATTCTGGCTACACCTTC

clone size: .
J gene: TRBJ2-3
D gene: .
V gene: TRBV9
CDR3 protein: CASSGRVGTDTQYF
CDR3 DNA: TGTGCCAGCAGCGGGCGAGTTGGCACAGATACGCAGTATTTT

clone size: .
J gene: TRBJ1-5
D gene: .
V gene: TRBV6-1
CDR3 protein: CASSESPYSNQPQHF
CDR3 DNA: TGTGCCAGCAGTGAGTCACCATATAGCAATCAGCCCCAGCATTTT

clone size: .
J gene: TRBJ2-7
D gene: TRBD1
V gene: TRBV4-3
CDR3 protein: CASSQSRDRDYEQYF
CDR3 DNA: TGCGCCAGCAGCCAAAGCCGGGACAGGGACTACGAGCAGTACTTC

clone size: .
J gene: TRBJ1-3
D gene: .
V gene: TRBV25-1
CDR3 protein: CASSVEVSGNTIYF
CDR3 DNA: TGTGCCAGCAGTGTGGAGGTCTCTGGAAACACCATATATTTT

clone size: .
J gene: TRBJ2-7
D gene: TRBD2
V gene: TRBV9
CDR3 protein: CASSVDAGGEYEQYF
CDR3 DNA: TGTGCCAGCAGCGTAGACGCGGGAGGGGAGTACGAGCAGTACTTC

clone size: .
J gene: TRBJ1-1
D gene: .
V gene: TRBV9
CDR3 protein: CASSVVEGVGAEAFF
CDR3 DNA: TGTGCCAGCAGCGTAGTAGAGGGGGTGGGAGCTGAAGCTTTCTTT

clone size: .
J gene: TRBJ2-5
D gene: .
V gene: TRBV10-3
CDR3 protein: CAISDGRYQETQYF
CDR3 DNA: TGTGCCATCAGTGATGGGAGGTACCAAGAGACCCAGTACTTC

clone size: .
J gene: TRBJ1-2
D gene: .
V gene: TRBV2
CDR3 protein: CASSEGPSRPRSPGYTF
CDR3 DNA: TGTGCCAGCAGTGAAGGCCCCTCCCGACCCCGGTCCCCTGGCTACACCTTC

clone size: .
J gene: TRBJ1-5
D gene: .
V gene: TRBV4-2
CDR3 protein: CASSRLLGTTENQPQHF
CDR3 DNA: TGTGCCAGCAGCCGTTTGTTGGGGACCACCGAGAATCAGCCCCAGCATTTT

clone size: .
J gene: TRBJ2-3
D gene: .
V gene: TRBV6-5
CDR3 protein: CASSLWRTDTQYF
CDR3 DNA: TGTGCCAGCAGTCTGTGGAGGACAGATACGCAGTATTTT

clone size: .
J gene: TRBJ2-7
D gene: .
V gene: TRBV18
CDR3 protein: CASSPGQAGRSYEQYF
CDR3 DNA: TGTGCCAGCTCACCAGGTCAGGCAGGGCGTTCCTACGAGCAGTACTTC

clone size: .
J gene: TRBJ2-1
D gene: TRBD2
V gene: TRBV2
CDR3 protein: CASSFISGSGNEQFF
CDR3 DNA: TGTGCCAGCAGTTTTATCAGCGGGAGCGGCAATGAGCAGTTCTTC

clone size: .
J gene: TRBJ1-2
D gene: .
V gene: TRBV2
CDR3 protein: CARAEYRGYTF
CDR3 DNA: TGTGCCAGGGCAGAGTATCGTGGCTACACCTTC

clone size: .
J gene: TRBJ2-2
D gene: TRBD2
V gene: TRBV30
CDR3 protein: CAWRSGGRTTGELFF
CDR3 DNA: TGTGCCTGGAGATCTGGCGGGAGGACCACCGGGGAGCTGTTTTTT

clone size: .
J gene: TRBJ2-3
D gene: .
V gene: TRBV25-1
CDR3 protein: CASSGRTESSTDTQYF
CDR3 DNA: TGTGCCAGCAGTGGGCGGACAGAATCTAGCACAGATACGCAGTATTTT

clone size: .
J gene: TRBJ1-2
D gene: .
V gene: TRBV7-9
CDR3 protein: CASSPTTAYGYTF
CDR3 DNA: TGTGCCAGCAGCCCTACGACGGCCTATGGCTACACCTTC

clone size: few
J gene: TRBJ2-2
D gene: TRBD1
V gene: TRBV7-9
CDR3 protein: CASSFGDRGTGELFF
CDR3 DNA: TGTGCCAGCAGCTTTGGGGACAGGGGCACCGGGGAGCTGTTTTTT

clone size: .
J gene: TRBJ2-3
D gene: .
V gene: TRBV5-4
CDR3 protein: CASSVQGTDTQYF
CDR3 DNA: TGTGCCAGCAGCGTCCAGGGGACGGATACGCAGTATTTT

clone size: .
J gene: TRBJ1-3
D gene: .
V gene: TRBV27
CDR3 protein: CASSFRGGFGNTIYF
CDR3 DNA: TGTGCCAGCAGTTTTAGGGGGGGCTTTGGAAACACCATATATTTT

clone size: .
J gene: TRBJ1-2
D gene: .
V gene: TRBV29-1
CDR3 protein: CSVETSNYGYTF
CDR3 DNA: TGCAGCGTTGAGACGTCTAACTATGGCTACACCTTC

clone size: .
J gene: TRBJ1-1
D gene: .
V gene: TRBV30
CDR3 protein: CAWSSGSVAEAFF
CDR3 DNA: TGTGCCTGGAGTTCAGGGAGCGTTGCTGAAGCTTTCTTT

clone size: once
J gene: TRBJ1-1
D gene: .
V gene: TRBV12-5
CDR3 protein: CASGLAPSTEAFF
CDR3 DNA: TGTGCTAGTGGTTTGGCCCCGAGCACTGAAGCTTTCTTT

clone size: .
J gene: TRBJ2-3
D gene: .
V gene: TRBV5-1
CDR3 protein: CASSLAAASTDTQYF
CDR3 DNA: TGCGCCAGCAGCTTAGCAGCTGCTAGCACAGATACGCAGTATTTT

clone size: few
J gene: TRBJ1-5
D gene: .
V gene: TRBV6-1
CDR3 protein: CASSDRINQPQHF
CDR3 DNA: TGTGCCAGCAGTGATAGGATCAATCAGCCCCAGCATTTT

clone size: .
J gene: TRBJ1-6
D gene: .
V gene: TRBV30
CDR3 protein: CAWSVRLGWDSPLHF
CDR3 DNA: TGTGCCTGGAGTGTGCGGCTGGGCTGGGATTCACCCCTCCACTTT

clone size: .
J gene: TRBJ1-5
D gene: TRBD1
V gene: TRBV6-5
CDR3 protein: CASSSGQGDQPQHF
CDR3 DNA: TGTGCCAGCAGTTCAGGACAGGGTGACCAGCCCCAGCATTTT